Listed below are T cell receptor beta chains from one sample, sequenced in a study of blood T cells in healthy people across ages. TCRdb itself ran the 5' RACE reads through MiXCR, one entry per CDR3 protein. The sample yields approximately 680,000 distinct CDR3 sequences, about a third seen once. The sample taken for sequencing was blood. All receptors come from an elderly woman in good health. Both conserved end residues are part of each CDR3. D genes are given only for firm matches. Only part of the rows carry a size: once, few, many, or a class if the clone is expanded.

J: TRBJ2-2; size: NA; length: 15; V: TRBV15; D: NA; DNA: TGTGCCACCAGCAGAGGCGAAACGAACACCGGGGAGCTGTTTTTT; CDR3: CATSRGETNTGELFF
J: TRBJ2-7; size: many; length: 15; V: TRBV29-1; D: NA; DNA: TGCAGCGTAGAGGGTTCCGGACAGATACTCTACGAGCAGTACTTC; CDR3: CSVEGSGQILYEQYF
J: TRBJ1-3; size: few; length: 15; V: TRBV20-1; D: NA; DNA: TGCAGTGCTAGAAAACAGGGTGGACCTGGAAACACCATATATTTT; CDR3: CSARKQGGPGNTIYF
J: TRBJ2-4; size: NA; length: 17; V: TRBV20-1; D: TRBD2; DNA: TGCAGTGCTAGTTTAGCGGGAGAATCTCGGGCCAAAAACATTCAGTACTTC; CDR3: CSASLAGESRAKNIQYF
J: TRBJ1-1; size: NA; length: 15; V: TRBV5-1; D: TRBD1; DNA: TGCGCCAGCAGACACTCATCGGACAGGGATGTTGAAGCTTTCTTT; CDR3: CASRHSSDRDVEAFF
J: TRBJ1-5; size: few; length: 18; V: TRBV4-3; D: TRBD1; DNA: TGCGCCAGCAGCCAAGGGACAGGAGAAGCTTATAGCAATCAGCCCCAGCATTTT; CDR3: CASSQGTGEAYSNQPQHF
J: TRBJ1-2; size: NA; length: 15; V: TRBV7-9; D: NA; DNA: TGTGTCAGCAGCTCAGCCGGGACACCCAACTATGGCTACACCTTC; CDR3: CVSSSAGTPNYGYTF
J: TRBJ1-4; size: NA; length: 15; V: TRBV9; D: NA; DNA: TGTGCCAGCAGCGTAGGGGGGGCTCGTAATGAAAAACTGTTTTTT; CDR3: CASSVGGARNEKLFF
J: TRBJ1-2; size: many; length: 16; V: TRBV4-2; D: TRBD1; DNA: TGTGCCAGCAGCCAAAGGGGGGACAGGGGGGACTATGGCTACACCTTC; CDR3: CASSQRGDRGDYGYTF
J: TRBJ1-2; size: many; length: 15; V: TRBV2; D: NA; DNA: TGTGCCAGCCGAGGGGAACAGGGCCGGAGGGATGGCTACACCTTC; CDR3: CASRGEQGRRDGYTF
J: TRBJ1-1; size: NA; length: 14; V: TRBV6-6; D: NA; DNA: TGTGCCAGCAGTTACTCCGGGGGGAGCACTGAAGCTTTCTTT; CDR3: CASSYSGGSTEAFF
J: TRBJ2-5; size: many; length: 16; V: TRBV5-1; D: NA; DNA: TGCGCCAGCAGCTTGGGGACGGGGGTGCGCCAAGAGACCCAGTACTTC; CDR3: CASSLGTGVRQETQYF
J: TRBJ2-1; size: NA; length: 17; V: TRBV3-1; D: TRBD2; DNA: TGTGCCAGCAGCCAACCCTCCGGGACTAGCTCCTACAATGAGCAGTTCTTC; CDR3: CASSQPSGTSSYNEQFF
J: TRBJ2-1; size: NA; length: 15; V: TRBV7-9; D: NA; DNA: TGTGCCAGCAGCCCCGGGGACCGTTCCTACAATGAGCAGTTCTTC; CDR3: CASSPGDRSYNEQFF
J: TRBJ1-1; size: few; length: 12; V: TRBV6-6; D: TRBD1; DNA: TGTGCCAGCAGTTACAAGGGGGCGCAAGCTTTCTTT; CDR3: CASSYKGAQAFF
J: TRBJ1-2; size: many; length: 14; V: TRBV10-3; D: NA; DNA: TGTGCCATCAGTGAAAACAGGGCTTTGTCTGGCTACACCTTC; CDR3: CAISENRALSGYTF
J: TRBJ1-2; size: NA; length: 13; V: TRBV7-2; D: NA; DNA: TGTGCCAGCAGCCCGTTCGGACAGAAGCGCTACACCTTC; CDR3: CASSPFGQKRYTF
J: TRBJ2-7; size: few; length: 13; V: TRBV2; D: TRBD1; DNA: TGTGCCAGCAGGGCCACACAGGGGCACGAGCAGTACTTC; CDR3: CASRATQGHEQYF
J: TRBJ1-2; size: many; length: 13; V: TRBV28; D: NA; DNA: TGTGCCAGCACACTGGGCAGGGTCTATGGCTACACCTTC; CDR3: CASTLGRVYGYTF
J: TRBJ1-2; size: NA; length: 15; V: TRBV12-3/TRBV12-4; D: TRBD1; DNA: TGTGCCAGCAGTGCCTCGACAGGGGGAACTCATGGCTACACCTTC; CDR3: CASSASTGGTHGYTF
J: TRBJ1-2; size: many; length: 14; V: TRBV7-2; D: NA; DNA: TGTGCCAGCAGCTTAGGGACTTCTAACTATGGCTACACCTTC; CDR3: CASSLGTSNYGYTF
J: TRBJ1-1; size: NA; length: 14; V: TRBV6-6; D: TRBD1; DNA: TGTGCCAGCAAGGGGACAGGGTTCGAAGCTGAAGCTTTCTTT; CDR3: CASKGTGFEAEAFF
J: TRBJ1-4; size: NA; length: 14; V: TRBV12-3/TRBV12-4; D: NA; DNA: TGTGCCAGCAGCCGTGCGGGGCTAAATGAAAAACTGTTTTTT; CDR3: CASSRAGLNEKLFF
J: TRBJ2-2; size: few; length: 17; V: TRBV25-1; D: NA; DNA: TGTGCCAGCAGTGAATTTGGGGCTAGCCTGAACACCGGGGAGCTGTTTTTT; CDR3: CASSEFGASLNTGELFF
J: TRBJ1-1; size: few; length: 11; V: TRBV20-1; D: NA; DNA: TGCAGTGCTTGGCCTTGGAATGAAGCTTTCTTT; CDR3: CSAWPWNEAFF
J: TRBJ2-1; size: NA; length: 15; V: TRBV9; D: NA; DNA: TGTGCCAGCAGCGTAGAAGTGGTCGGATACAATGAGCAGTTCTTC; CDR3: CASSVEVVGYNEQFF
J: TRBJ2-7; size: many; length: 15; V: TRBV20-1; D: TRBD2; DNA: TGCAGTGCTAGAAGGCCAGCGGGGTCTCCCTACGAGCAGTACTTC; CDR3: CSARRPAGSPYEQYF